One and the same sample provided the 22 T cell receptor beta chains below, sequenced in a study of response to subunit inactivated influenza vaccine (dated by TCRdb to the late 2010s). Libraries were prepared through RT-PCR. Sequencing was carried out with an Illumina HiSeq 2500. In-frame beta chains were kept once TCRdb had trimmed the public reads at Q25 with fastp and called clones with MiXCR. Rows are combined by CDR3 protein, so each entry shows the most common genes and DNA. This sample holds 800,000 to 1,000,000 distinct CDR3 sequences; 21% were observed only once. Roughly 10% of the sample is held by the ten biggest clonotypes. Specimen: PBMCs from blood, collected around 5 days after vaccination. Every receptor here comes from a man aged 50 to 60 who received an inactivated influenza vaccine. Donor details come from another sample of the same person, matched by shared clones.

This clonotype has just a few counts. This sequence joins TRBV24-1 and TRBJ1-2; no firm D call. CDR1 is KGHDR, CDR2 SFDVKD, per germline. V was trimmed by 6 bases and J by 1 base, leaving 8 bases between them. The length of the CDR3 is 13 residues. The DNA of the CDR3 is TGTGCCACCAGTCCTTCATATAACTATGGCTACACCTTC. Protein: CATSPSYNYGYTF.

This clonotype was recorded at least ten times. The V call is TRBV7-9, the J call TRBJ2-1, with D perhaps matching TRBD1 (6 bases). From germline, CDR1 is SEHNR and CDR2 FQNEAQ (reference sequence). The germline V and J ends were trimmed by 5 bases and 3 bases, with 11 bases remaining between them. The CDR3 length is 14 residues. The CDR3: CASSLGDNYNEQFF. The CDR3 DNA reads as TGTGCCAGCAGCCTGGGGGACAACTACAATGAGCAGTTCTTC.

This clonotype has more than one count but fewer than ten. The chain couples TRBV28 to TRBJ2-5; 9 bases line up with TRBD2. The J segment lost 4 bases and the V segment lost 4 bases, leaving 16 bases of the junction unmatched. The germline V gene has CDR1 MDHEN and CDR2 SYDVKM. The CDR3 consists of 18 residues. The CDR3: CASSSPGSGGYRGETQYF. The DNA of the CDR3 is TGTGCCAGCAGTTCGCCGGGTAGCGGGGGTTACCGGGGAGAGACCCAGTACTTC.

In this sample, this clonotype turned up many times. The CDR3 loop reads CSAKAATSGKETQYF. In DNA, the CDR3 is TGCAGTGCTAAAGCGGCGACTAGCGGAAAAGAGACCCAGTACTTC. V gene TRBV20-1 combines with J gene TRBJ2-5, with 9 bases matching TRBD2. V dropped 4 bases and J dropped 3; count of bases not matched to a gene: 9. Germline CDR1 reads DFQATT; CDR2 reads SNEGSKA (reference sequence). The CDR3 spans 15 residues.

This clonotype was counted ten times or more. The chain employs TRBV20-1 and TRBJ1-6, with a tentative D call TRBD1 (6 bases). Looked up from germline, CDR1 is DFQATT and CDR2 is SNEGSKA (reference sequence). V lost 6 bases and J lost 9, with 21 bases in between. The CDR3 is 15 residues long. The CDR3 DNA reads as TGCAGTGCAAACAACAGGGATGCGTGGGTTTCACCCCTCCACTTT. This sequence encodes CSANNRDAWVSPLHF.

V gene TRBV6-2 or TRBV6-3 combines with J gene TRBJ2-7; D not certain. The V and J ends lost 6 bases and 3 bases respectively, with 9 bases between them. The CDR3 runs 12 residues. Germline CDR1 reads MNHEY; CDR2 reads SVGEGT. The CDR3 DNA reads TGTGCCAGCAGCTGGACGGTCTACGAGCAGTACTTC. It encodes CASSWTVYEQYF.

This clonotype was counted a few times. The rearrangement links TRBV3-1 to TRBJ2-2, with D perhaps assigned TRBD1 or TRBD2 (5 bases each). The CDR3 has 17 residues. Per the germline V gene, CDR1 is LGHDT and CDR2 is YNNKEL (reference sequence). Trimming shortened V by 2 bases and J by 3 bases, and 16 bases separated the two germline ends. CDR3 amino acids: CASSQFIPGADTGELFF. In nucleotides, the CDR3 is TGTGCCAGCAGCCAATTTATCCCCGGGGCGGACACCGGGGAGCTGTTTTTT.

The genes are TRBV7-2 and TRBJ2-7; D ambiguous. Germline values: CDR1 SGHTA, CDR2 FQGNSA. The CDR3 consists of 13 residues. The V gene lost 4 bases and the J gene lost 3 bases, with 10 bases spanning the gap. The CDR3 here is CASSSSVVYEQYF. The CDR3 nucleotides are TGTGCCAGCAGCTCCTCGGTCGTCTACGAGCAGTACTTC.

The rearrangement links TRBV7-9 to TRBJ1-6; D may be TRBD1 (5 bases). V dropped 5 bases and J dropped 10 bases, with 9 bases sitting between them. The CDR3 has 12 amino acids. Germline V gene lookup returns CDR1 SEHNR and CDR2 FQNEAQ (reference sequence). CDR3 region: CASSRDFSPLHF. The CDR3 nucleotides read TGTGCCAGCAGCCGGGACTTCTCACCCCTCCACTTT.

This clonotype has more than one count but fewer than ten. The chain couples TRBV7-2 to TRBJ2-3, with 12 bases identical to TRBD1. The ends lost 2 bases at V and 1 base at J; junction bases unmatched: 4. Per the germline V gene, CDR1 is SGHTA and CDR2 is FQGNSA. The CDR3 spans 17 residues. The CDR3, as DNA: TGTGCCAGCAGCTTATTCGGGACAGGGGGCGGCACAGATACGCAGTATTTT. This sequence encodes CASSLFGTGGGTDTQYF. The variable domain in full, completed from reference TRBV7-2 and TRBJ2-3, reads GAGVSQSPSNKVTEKGKDVELRCDPISGHTALYWYRQSLGQGLEFLIYFQGNSAPDKSGLPSDRFSAERTGGSVSTLTIQRTQQEDSAVYLCASSLFGTGGGTDTQYFGPGTRLTVL.

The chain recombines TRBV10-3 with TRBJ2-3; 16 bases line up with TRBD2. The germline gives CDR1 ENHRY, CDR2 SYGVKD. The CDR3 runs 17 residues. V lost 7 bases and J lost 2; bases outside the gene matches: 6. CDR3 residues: CAITPGLAGGPTDTQYF. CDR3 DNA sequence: TGTGCCATCACTCCGGGACTAGCGGGGGGGCCCACAGATACGCAGTATTTT.

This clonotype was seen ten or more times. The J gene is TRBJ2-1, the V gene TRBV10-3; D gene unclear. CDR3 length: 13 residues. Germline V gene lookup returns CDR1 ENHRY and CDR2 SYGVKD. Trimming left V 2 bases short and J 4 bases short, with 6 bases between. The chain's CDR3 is CAISEAFYNEQFF. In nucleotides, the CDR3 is TGTGCCATCAGTGAGGCGTTTTACAATGAGCAGTTCTTC.

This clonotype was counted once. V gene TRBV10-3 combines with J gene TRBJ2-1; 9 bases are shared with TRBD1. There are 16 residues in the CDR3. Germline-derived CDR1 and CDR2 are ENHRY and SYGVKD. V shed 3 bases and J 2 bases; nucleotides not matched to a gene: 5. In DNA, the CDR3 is TGTGCCATCAGTGACCCGGGACAGGGTCCCTACAATGAGCAGTTCTTC. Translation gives CAISDPGQGPYNEQFF.

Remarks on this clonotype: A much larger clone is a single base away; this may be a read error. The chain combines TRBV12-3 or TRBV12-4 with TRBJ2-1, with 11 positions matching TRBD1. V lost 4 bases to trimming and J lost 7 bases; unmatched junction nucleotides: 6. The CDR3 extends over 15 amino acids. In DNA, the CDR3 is TGTGCCAGCAGTTCTCCGGGACAGGGGGGTAATGAGCAGTTCTTC. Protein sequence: CASSSPGQGGNEQFF.

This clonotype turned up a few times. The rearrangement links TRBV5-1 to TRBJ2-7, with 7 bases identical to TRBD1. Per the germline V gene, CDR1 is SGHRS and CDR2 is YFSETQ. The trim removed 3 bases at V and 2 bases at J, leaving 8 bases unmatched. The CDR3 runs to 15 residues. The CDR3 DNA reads TGCGCCAGCAGCTCACAGGGGTCGACACCCTACGAGCAGTACTTC. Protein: CASSSQGSTPYEQYF.

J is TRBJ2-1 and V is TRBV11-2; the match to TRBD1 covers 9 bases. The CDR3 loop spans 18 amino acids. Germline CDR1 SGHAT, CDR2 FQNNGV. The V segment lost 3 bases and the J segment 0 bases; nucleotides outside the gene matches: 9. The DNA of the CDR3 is TGTGCCAGCAGCTTGACGTCCCGGGACAGGGTCTCCTACAATGAGCAGTTCTTC. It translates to CASSLTSRDRVSYNEQFF.

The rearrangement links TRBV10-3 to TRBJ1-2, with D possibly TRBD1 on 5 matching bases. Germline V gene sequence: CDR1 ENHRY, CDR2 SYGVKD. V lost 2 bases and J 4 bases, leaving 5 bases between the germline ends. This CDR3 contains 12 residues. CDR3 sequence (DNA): TGTGCCATCAGTGAGGGGGGCTATGGCTACACCTTC. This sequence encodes CAISEGGYGYTF.

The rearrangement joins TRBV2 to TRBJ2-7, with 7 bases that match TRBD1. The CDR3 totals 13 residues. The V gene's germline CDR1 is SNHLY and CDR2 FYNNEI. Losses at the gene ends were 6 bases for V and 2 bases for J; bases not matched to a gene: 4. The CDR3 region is CASRGTEAYEQYF. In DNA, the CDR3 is TGTGCCAGCAGGGGGACAGAAGCCTACGAGCAGTACTTC.

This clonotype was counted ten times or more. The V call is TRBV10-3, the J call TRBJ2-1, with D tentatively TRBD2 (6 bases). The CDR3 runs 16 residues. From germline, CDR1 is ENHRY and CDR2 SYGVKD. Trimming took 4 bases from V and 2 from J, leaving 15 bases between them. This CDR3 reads CAISGQVGGAYNEQFF. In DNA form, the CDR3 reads TGTGCCATCAGTGGACAAGTGGGAGGAGCCTACAATGAGCAGTTCTTC.

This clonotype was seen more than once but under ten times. The CDR3 reads CSARGRRGTGELFF. The DNA of the CDR3 is TGCAGTGCCAGGGGTCGGAGGGGCACCGGGGAGCTGTTTTTT. This chain links TRBV20-1 with TRBJ2-2; either TRBD1 or TRBD2 may supply D (6 bases each). This CDR3 contains 14 residues. Trimming cost V 6 bases and J 4 bases, with 15 bases left between them. Per germline, CDR1 DFQATT and CDR2 SNEGSKA (reference sequence).

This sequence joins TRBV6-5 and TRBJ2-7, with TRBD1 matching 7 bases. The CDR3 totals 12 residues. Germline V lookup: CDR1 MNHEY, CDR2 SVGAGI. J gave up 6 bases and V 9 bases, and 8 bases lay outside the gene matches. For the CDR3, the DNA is TGTGCCAGTAAACAGGGGTATGGCGAGCAGTACTTC. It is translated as CASKQGYGEQYF.

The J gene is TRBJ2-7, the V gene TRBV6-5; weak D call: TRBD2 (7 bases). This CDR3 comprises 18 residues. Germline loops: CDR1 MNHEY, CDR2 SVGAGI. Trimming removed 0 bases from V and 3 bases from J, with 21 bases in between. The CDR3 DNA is TGTGCCAGCAGTTACTCGAGGCGCGGAGGGGGACTACTCTACGAGCAGTACTTC. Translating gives CASSYSRRGGGLLYEQYF.